This T cell receptor (beta chain) is from a study of T cell responses to AZD1222 COVID-19 vaccine. Whole-study results and caveats: Two doses of AZD1222 preceded a rise in Spike-specific TCR breadth and depth. Repertoires were collected only later (after the peak T cell response had occurred). AZD1222 recipients seropositive at baseline numbered only 5 or 6.

The protocol was immunoSEQ multiplex PCR, while the TCRdb copy is restricted to in-frame clones and leaves out a portion. Among 59,000 or so clones listed, roughly 80% were seen once. As regards this clone: Its cognate antigen is unknown.

Trimming removed 4 bases from V and 0 bases from J; junction bases left unmatched: 13. The CDR3 sequence is 19 residues long. Germline V gene lookup returns CDR1 SGDLS and CDR2 YYNGEE. This chain joins TRBV9 and TRBJ2-7, with 13 bases matching TRBD2. This TCR was sampled from an adult in good health. This specimen was peripheral blood, taken on day 0 of AZD1222 vaccination. CDR3: CASSPLPGLAGQISYEQYF. The CDR3 bases are TGTGCCAGCAGCCCACTCCCGGGACTAGCGGGGCAAATCTCCTACGAGCAGTACTTC.